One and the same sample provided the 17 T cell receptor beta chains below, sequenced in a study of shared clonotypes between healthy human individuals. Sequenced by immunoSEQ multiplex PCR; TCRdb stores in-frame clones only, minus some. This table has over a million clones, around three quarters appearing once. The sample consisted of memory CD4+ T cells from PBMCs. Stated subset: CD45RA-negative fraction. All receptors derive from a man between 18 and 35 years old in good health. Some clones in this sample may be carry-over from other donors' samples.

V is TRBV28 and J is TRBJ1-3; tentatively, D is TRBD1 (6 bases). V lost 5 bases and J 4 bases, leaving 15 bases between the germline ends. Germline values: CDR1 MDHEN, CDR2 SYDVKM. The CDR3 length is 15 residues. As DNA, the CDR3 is TGTGCCAGCAGTCTGCGGACAGCCAGAGGAAACACCATATATTTT. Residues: CASSLRTARGNTIYF.

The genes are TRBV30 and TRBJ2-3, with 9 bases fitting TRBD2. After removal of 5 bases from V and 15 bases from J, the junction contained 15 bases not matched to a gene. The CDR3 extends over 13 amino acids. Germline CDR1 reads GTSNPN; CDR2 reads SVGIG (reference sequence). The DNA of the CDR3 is TGTGCCTGGCAGACTAGCGGCCTTGGGGAGGGATATTTT. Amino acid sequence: CAWQTSGLGEGYF.

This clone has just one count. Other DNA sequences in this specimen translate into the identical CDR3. In DNA, the CDR3 is TGTGCCAGTAGTATCGGGGGGGGTAGCAATCAGCCCCAGCATTTT. This gives the protein CASSIGGGSNQPQHF. V gene TRBV19 combines with J gene TRBJ1-5; D might be TRBD1 (5 bases). Trimming left V 3 bases short and J 0 bases short, with 9 bases between. Germline values: CDR1 LNHDA, CDR2 SQIVND (reference sequence). The CDR3 consists of 15 residues. Looking up the rest from reference TRBV19 and TRBJ1-5 gives the full variable domain: DGGITQSPKYLFRKEGQNVTLSCEQNLNHDAMYWYRQDPGQGLRLIYYSQIVNDFQKGDIAEGYSVSREKKESFPLTVTSAQKNPTAFYLCASSIGGGSNQPQHFGDGTRLSIL.

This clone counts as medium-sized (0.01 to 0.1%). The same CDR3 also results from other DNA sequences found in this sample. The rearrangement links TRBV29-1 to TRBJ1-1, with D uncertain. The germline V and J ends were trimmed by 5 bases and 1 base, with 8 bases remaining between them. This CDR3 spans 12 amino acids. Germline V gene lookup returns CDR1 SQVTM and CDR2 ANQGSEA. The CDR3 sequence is CSVSSGNTEAFF. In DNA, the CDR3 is TGCAGCGTTTCTTCCGGGAACACTGAAGCTTTCTTT.

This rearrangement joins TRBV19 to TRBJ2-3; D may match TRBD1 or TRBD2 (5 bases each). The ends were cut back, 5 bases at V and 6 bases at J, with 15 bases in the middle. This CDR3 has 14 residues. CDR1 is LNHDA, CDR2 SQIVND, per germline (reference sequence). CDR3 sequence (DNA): TGTGCCAGTAGTTCCGGGGCCGCCGGGGATACGCAGTATTTT. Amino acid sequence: CASSSGAAGDTQYF.

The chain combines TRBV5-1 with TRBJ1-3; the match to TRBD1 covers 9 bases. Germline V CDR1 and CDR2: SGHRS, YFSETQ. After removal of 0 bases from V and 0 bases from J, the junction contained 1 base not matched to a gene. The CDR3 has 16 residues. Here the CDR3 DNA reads TGCGCCAGCAGCTTGGAGACAGGGGGCTCTGGAAACACCATATATTTT. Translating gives CASSLETGGSGNTIYF.

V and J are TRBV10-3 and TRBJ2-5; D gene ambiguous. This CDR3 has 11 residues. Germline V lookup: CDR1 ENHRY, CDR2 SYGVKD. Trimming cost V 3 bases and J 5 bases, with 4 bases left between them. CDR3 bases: TGTGCCATCAGTGATCTCGAGACCCAGTACTTC. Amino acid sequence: CAISDLETQYF.

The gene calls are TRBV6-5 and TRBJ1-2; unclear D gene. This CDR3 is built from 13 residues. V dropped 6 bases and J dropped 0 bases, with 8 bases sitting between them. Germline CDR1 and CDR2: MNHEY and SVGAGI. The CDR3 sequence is CASRSSANYGYTF. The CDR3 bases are TGTGCCAGCAGGTCCTCAGCTAACTATGGCTACACCTTC.

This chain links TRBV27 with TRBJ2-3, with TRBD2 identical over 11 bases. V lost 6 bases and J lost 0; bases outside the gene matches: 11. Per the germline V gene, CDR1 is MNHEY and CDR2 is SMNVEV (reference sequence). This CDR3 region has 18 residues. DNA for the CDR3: TGTGCCAGCAGCCAGGCTAGCGGGAGGCTAACTAGCACAGATACGCAGTATTTT. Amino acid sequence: CASSQASGRLTSTDTQYF.

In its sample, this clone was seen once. The CDR3 coding sequence is TGTGCCAGCAGTACCCGAACTGAAGCTTTCTTT. It specifies CASSTRTEAFF. The genes are TRBV7-2 and TRBJ1-1; D remains ambiguous. Trimming stripped 6 bases from V and 5 bases from J, with 7 bases between. CDR1 is SGHTA and CDR2 is FQGNSA in the germline V gene. The CDR3 covers 11 residues.

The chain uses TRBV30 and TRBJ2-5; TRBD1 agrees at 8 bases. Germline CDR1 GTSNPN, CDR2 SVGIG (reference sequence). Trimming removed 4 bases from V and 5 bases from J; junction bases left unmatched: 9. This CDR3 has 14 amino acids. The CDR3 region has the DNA TGTGCCTGGAAGATGGCAGGGGGCAGGGAGACCCAGTACTTC. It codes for CAWKMAGGRETQYF.

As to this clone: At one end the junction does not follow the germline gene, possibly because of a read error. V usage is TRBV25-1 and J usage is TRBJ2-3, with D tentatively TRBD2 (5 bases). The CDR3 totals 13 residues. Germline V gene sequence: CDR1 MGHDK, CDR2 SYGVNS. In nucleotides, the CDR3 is TGTGCCAGCAGTGTTGGGAGCAGAGATACGCAGTATTTT. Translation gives CASSVGSRDTQYF.

The CDR3 sequence: CASSSERGPSYEQYF. As DNA, the CDR3 is TGTGCCAGCAGCTCTGAGCGGGGACCCTCCTACGAGCAGTACTTC. The chain recombines TRBV11-2 with TRBJ2-7; 7 bases match TRBD2. The J segment lost 0 bases and the V segment lost 4 bases, leaving 6 bases of the junction unmatched. Germline-derived CDR1 and CDR2 are SGHAT and FQNNGV. The CDR3 is 15 residues long.

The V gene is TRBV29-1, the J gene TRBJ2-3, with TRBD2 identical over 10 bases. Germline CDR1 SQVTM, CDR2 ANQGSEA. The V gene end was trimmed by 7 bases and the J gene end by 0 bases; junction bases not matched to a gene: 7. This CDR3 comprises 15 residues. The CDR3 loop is CSACGLAASTDTQYF. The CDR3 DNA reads TGCAGCGCGTGTGGACTAGCGGCTAGCACAGATACGCAGTATTTT.

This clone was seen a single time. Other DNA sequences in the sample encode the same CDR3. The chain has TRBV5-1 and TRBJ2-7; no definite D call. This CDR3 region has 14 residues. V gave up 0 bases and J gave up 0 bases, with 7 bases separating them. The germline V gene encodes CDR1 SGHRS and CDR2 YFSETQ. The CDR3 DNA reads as TGCGCCAGCAGCTTGGGCCCCGGCTCCTACGAGCAGTACTTC. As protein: CASSLGPGSYEQYF.

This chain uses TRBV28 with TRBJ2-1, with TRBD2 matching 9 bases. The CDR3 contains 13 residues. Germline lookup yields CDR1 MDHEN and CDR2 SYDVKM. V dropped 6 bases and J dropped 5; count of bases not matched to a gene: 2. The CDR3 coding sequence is TGTGCCAGCAGGGCTAGCGGGAACAATGAGCAGTTCTTC. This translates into CASRASGNNEQFF.

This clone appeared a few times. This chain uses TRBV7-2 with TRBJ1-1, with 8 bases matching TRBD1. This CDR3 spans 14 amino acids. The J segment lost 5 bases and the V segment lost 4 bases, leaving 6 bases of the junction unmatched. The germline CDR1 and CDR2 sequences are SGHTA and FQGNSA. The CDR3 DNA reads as TGTGCCAGCAGCTCCTGGACAGGGAGAACTGAAGCTTTCTTT. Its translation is CASSSWTGRTEAFF.